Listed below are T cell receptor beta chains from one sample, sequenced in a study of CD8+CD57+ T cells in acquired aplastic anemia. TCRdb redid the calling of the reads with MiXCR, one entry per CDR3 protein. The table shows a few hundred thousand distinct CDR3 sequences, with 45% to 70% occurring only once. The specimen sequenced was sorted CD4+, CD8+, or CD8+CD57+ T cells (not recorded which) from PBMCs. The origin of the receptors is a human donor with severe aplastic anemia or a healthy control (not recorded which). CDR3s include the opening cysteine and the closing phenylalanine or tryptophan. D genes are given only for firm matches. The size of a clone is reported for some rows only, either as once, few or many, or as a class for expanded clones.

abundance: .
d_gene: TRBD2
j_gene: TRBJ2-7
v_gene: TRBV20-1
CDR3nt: TGCAGTGCTAGAGGGCCTAGCGGGCTCACTTCCTACGAGCAGTACTTC
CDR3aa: CSARGPSGLTSYEQYF

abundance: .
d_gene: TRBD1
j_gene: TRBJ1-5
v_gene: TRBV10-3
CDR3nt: TGTGCCATAGCTACCCAGGGGGGCGGCAATCAGCCCCAGCATTTT
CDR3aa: CAIATQGGGNQPQHF

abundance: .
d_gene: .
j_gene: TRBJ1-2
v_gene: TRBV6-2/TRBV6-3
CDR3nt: TGTGCCAGCAGAACCGGGACTTCCTTCGGCTATGGCTACACCTTC
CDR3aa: CASRTGTSFGYGYTF

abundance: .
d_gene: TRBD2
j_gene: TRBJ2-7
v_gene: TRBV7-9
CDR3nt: TGTGCCAGCAGCCCGGGACTAGCGGGACACGAGCAGTACTTC
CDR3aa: CASSPGLAGHEQYF

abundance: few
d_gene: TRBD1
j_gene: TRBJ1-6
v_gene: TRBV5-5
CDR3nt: TGTGCCAGCAGCTTGGCTAGGACAGGGGGCAGTTATAATTCACCCCTCCACTTT
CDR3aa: CASSLARTGGSYNSPLHF

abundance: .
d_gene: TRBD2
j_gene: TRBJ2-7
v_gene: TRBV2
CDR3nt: TGTGCCAGCAGTGAAGGGCGGGAGATCCACTACGAGCAGTACTTC
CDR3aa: CASSEGREIHYEQYF

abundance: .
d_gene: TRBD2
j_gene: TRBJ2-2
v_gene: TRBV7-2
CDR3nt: TGTGCCAGCAGCCCGACTAGCGGGAGTACCGGGGAGCTGTTTTTT
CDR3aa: CASSPTSGSTGELFF

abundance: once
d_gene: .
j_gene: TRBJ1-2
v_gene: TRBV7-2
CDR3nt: TGTGCCAGCAGCCTCGATCGGGACAAGACTCCCTTC
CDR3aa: CASSLDRDKTPF

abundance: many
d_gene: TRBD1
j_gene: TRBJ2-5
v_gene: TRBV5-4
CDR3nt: TGTGCCAGCAGCTGGACAGGGAATTTGGAGACCCAGTACTTC
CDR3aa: CASSWTGNLETQYF

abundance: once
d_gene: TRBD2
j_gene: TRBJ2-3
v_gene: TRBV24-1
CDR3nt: TGTGCCACCGGCGGGGGGGCGGTGGTAGATACGCAGTATTTT
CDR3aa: CATGGGAVVDTQYF

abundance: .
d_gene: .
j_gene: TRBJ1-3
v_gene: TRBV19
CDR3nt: TGTGCCAGTAGTTCCACACCGAGCTCTGGAAACACCATATATTTT
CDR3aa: CASSSTPSSGNTIYF

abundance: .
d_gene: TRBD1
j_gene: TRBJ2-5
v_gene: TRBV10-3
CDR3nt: TGTGCCATCAGTGTACAGGGGACACAAGAGACCCAGTACTTC
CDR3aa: CAISVQGTQETQYF

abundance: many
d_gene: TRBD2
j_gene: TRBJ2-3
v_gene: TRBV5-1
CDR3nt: TGCGCCAGCAGCTATGGGGGGGTAACACACACAGATACGCAGTATTTT
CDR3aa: CASSYGGVTHTDTQYF

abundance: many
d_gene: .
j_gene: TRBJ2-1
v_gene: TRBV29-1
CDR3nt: TGCAGCGTTGAACGGGGTAGCTCCTACAATGAGCAGTTCTTC
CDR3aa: CSVERGSSYNEQFF

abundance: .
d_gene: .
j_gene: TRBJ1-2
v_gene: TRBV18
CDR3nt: TGTGCCAGCCCTTCAGACAGGTCGTCTGGCTACACCTTC
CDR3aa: CASPSDRSSGYTF

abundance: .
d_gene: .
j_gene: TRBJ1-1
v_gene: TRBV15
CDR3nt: TGTGCCACCAGCAGAGAGGGCAGAGAAGCTTTCTTT
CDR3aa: CATSREGREAFF

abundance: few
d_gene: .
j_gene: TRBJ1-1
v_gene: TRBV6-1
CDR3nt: TGTGCCAGCAGTGTACAGAGAAACACTGAAGCTTTCTTT
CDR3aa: CASSVQRNTEAFF

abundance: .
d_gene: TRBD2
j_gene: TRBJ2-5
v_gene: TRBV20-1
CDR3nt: TGCAGTGCCAGAGGCCATAGCGGGAGTTCAGAGACCCAGTACTTC
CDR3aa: CSARGHSGSSETQYF

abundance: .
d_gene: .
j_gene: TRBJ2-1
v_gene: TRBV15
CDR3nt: TGTGCCACCAGCGTCAGGGGCGATGAGCAGTTCTTC
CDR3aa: CATSVRGDEQFF

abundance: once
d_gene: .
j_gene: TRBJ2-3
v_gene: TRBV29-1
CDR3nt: TGCAGCGCGAATCCTACAGGGACAGATACGCAGTATTTT
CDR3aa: CSANPTGTDTQYF

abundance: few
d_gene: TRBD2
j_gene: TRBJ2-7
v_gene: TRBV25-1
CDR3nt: TGTGCCAGCAGCCTTAGCGGGAGGGCCGACGAGCAGTACTTC
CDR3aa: CASSLSGRADEQYF

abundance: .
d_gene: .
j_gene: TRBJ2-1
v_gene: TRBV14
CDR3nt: TGTGCCAGCAGCTTATCCCCAGCGGCCTCCTACAATGAGCAGTTCTTC
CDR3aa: CASSLSPAASYNEQFF

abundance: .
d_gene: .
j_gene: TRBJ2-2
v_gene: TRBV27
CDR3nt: TGTGCCAGCAGTCTCGTCGCGGGGTTCAACACCGGGGAGCTGTTTTTT
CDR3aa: CASSLVAGFNTGELFF

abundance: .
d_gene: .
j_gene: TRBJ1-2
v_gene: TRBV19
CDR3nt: TGTGCCAGTAGGAAGACAGGCTCTGGAAACACCTTC
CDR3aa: CASRKTGSGNTF

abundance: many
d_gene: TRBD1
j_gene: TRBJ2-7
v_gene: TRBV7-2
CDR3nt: TGTGCCAGCAGCCCGAGGACAGGGTTCGAGCAGTACTTC
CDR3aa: CASSPRTGFEQYF

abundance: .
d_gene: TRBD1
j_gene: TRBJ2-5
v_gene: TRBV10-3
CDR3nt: TGTGCCATCAGTGCGCCCCGGGACAGGGATTTTGCGGCCCAAGAGACCCAGTACTTC
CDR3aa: CAISAPRDRDFAAQETQYF

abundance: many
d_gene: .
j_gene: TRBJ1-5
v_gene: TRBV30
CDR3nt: TGTGCCTGGAGTGTTAAGAATCAGCCCCAGCATTTT
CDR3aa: CAWSVKNQPQHF

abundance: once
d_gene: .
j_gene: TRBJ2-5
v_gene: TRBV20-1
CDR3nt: TGCAGTGCTAGACGCTCAGAGACCCAGTACTTC
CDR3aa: CSARRSETQYF

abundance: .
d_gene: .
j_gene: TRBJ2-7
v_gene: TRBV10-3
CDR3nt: TGTGCCATCAGTGAGTCGGATAGAGAGCAGTACTTC
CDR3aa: CAISESDREQYF

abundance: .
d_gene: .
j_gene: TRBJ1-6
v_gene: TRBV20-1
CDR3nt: TGCAGTGCTAGCGGGATCAGTAATTCACCCCTCCACTTT
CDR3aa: CSASGISNSPLHF

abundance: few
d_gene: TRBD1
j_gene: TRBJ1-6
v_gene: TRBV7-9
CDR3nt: TGTGCCAGCAGCTTAGCTAAGATCGGACAGGGGGCGAATTCACCCCTCCACTTT
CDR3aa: CASSLAKIGQGANSPLHF

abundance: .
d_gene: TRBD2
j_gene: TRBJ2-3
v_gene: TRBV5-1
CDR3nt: TGCGCCAGCAGGCGGACTAGCGGGGGCCTTAGCACAGATACGCAGTATTTT
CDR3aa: CASRRTSGGLSTDTQYF

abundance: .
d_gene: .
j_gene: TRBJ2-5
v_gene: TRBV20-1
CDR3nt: TGCAGTGCTAACGGGGACGGCAATCAGCCCCAGTACTTC
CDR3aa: CSANGDGNQPQYF

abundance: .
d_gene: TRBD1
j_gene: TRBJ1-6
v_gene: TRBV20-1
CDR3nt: TGCAGTGCTAGAGATGTTAGGACAGGGGCTTCGTTTTCACCCCTCCACTTT
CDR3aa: CSARDVRTGASFSPLHF

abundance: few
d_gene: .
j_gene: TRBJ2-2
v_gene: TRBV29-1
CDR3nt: TGCAGCGTTGCGGTCGGGACCGGGGAGCTGTTTTTT
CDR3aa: CSVAVGTGELFF

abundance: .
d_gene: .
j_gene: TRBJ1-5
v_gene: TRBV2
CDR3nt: TGTGCCAGCAGTGAAGCTTGGGGGGCTCGGAATCAGCCCCAGCATTTT
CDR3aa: CASSEAWGARNQPQHF

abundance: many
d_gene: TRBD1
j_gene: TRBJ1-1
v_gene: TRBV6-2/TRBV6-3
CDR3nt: TGTGCCAGCAAAAGGACAGGAAAATTTGAAGCTTTCTTT
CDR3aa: CASKRTGKFEAFF

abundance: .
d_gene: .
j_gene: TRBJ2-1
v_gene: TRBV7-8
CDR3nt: TGTGCCAGCAGCTTTCGGTACAATGAGCAGTTCTTC
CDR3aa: CASSFRYNEQFF

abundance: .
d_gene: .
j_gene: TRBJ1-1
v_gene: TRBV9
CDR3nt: TGTGCCAGCAGCGTAGTTGCGGGACGGACGAACACTGAAGCTTTCTTT
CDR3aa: CASSVVAGRTNTEAFF

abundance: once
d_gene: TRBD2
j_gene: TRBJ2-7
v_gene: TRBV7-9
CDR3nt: TGTGCCAGCAGCCGAGCCACTAGCGGCGGTATGAGCGAGCAGCACTTC
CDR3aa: CASSRATSGGMSEQHF

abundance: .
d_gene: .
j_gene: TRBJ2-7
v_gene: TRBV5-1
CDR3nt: TGCGCCAGCAGCGCCGACAGGAACACCGGGGGGCGAAGTTACGAGCAGTACTTC
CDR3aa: CASSADRNTGGRSYEQYF

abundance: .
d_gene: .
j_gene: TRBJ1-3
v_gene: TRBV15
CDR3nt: TGTGCCACCAGCAGAGAAACAGGAGGAGGAAACACCATATATTTT
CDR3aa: CATSRETGGGNTIYF

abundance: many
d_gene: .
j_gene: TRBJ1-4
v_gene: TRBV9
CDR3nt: TGTGCCAGCAGCGTAACAGGAACAGCAACTAATGAAAAACTGTTTTTT
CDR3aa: CASSVTGTATNEKLFF

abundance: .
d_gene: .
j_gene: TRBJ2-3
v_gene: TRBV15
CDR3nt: TGTGCCACCAGCAACGATAAAAGGGGACGCACAGATACGCAGTATTTT
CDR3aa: CATSNDKRGRTDTQYF

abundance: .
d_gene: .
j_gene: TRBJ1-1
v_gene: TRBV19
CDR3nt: TGTGCCAGTAGTATAAGGAATGGCGGAAACACTGAAGCTTTCTTT
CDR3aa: CASSIRNGGNTEAFF

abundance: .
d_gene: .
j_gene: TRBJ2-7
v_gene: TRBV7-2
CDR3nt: TGTGCCAGCAGCCTTGGACACCTCTACGAGCAGTACTTC
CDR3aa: CASSLGHLYEQYF

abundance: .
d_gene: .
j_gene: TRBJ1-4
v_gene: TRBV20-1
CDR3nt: TGCAGTGCTCCGGGGGCCGGTGAAAAACTGTTTTTT
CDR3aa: CSAPGAGEKLFF

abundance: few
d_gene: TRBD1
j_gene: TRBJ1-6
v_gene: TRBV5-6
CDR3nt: TGTGCCAGCAGCTTGAGACAGGGGAATTCACCCCTCCACTTT
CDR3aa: CASSLRQGNSPLHF

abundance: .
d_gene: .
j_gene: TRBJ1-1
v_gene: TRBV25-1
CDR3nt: TGTGCCAGCTCGGAACAGAGAATGAACACTGAAGCTTTCTTT
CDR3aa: CASSEQRMNTEAFF

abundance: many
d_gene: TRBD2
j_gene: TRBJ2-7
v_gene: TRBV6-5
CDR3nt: TGTGCCAGCAGTTATCAGCGGGGGGTCTACGAGCAGTACTTC
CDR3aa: CASSYQRGVYEQYF

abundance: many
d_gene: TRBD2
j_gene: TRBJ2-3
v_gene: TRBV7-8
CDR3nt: TGTGCCAGCAGCTTAGTGGGAGGGGCCCATACGCAGTATTTT
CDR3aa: CASSLVGGAHTQYF